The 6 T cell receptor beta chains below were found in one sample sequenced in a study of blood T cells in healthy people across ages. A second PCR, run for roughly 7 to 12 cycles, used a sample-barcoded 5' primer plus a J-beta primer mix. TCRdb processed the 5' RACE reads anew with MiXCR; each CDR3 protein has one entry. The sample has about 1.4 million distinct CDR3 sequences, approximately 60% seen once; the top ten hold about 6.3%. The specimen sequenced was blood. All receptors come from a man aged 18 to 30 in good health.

The CDR3 loop reads CSVEPGQGNTEAFF. The CDR3 bases are TGCAGCGTTGAACCCGGACAGGGGAACACTGAAGCTTTCTTT. The genes are TRBV29-1 and TRBJ1-1, with 8 nucleotides matching TRBD1. The V gene's germline CDR1 is SQVTM and CDR2 ANQGSEA. This CDR3 has 14 amino acids. Trimming took 2 bases from V and 1 from J; bases not matched to a gene: 3.

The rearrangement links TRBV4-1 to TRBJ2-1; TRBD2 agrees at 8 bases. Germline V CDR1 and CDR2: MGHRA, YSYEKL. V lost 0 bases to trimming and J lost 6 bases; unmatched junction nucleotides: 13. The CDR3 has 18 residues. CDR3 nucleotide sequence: TGCGCCAGCAGCCAAGATACCGGGACTAGAGGCCCTACCAATGAGCAGTTCTTC. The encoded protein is CASSQDTGTRGPTNEQFF.

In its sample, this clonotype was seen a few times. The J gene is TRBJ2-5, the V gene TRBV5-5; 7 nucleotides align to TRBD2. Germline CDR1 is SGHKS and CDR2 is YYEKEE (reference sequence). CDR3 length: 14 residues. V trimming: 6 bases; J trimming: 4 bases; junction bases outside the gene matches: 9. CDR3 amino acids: CASTSTGGGETQYF. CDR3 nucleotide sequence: TGTGCCAGCACTTCAACGGGCGGGGGAGAGACCCAGTACTTC.

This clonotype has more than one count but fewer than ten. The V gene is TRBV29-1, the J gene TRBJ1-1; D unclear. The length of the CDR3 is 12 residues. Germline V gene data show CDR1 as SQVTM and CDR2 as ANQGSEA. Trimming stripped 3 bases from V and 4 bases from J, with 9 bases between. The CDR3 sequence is CSVDEGGTEAFF. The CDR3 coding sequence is TGCAGCGTTGACGAGGGAGGCACTGAAGCTTTCTTT.

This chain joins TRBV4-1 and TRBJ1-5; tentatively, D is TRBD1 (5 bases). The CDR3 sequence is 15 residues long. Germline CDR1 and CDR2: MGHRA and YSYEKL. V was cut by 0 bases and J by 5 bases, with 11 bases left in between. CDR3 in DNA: TGCGCCAGCAGCCAAGACGGGACCTCTGATCAGCCCCAGCATTTT. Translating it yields CASSQDGTSDQPQHF.

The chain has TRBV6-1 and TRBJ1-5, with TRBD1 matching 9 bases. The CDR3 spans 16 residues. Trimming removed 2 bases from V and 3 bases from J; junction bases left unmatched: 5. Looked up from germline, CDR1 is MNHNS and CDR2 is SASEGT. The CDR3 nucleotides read TGTGCCAGCAGTGAATTGGGGACAGGGATCAATCAGCCCCAGCATTTT. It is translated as CASSELGTGINQPQHF.